The clone carrying this TCR beta chain was seen only a few times. The antigen remains undetermined. As to time point: newly diagnosed GD, antithyroid drugs for less than 3 months. PBMCs were the source of the RNA used for TCR sequencing. EDTA tubes were used for drawing around 8.8 milliliters of peripheral blood. To make TCR beta libraries, researchers used iRepertoire HTBI primers and Arm-PCR of CDR3 regions. TCRdb re-called the multiplex PCR reads through MiXCR, storing one row per CDR3 protein. Among about 470,000 distinct CDR3 sequences listed, roughly 16% were seen once. The sample comes from a study of regulatory T cells in long-lasting Graves disease. The study's findings and limits: Persistent Graves' disease cases displayed lower TCR diversity than newly diagnosed ones.

The CDR3 is 16 residues long. V lost 1 base and J lost 5; bases outside the gene matches: 8. In germline, CDR1 is LGHDT, CDR2 YNNKEL (reference sequence). The same sample was also used in a study of T cells in Graves' hyperthyroidism and ophthalmopathy.

The TCR originated in a man aged 40-49 years with Graves disease. The sequences come from peripheral blood mononuclear cells (PBMCs), collected at new diagnosis, from a patient treated with antithyroid drugs. This rearrangement joins TRBV3-1 to TRBJ2-5; TRBD2 aligns across 9 bases. CDR3 in amino acids: CASSQGLAAFRETQYF. CDR3 in DNA: TGTGCCAGCAGCCAAGGACTAGCGGCCTTTCGGGAGACCCAGTACTTC.